The next 2 T cell receptor beta chains were all read from a single sample in a study of CD8 T cells in ankylosing spondylitis. From the 5' RACE reads, TCRdb called clonotypes with MiXCR, one entry per CDR3 protein. Here the sample spans about 200,000 distinct CDR3 sequences, approximately 24% being singletons. The sample taken for sequencing was blood, either unsorted or a sorted T cell fraction (not recorded which). The receptors stem from a male donor with ankylosing spondylitis or in good health (not recorded which).

This clonotype has a count of ten or more. The chain links TRBV24-1 to TRBJ2-1; 8 positions match TRBD2. From germline, CDR1 is KGHDR and CDR2 SFDVKD. With V trimmed by 4 bases and J by 8 bases, 9 bases remained unmatched. The CDR3 has 15 residues. CDR3 nucleotides: TGTGCCACCAGTGACCGGGAGGGCGGAGGCGATGAGCAGTTCTTC. It encodes CATSDREGGGDEQFF.

The chain employs TRBV11-1 and TRBJ2-1, with 12 bases fitting TRBD2. J lost 8 bases, V lost 1 base, and 18 bases had no gene match. Germline loops: CDR1 SGHAT, CDR2 FQDESV (reference sequence). The length of the CDR3 is 20 residues. The CDR3 loop reads CASSLEGQTSGRATRHEQFF. The CDR3 DNA sequence: TGTGCCAGCAGCTTAGAGGGGCAGACTAGCGGGAGAGCTACAAGGCATGAGCAGTTCTTC. The entire variable domain, with the rest obtained from reference TRBV11-1 and TRBJ2-1, is as follows: EAEVAQSPRYKITEKSQAVAFWCDPISGHATLYWYRQILGQGPELLVQFQDESVVDDSQLPKDRFSAERLKGVDSTLKIQPAELGDSAMYLCASSLEGQTSGRATRHEQFFGPGTRLTVL.